The T cell receptor (beta chain) described here comes from a study of metastatic and nonmetastatic thyroid tumors. TCRdb re-called the PCR reads via MiXCR. The profile shows tens of thousands of clones, around 12% of them singletons. Germline V gene sequence: CDR1 MDHEN, CDR2 SYDVKM. The CDR3 contains 14 residues. Deletions cut 5 bases from V and 4 bases from J, with 14 bases between. None of the patients had undergone any treatment ahead of thyroid surgery. This clone appeared many times. The V gene is TRBV28, the J gene TRBJ1-2; D perhaps matches TRBD1 (5 bases). The TCR originated in a female donor with papillary thyroid cancer or a benign thyroid nodule (not recorded which). Some clones in this sample may be carry-over from other donors' samples. The specimen was tumor tissue. The CDR3 bases are TGTGCCAGCAGTAGGAAGGGACCGAGCTATGGCTACACCTTC. Its translation is CASSRKGPSYGYTF.